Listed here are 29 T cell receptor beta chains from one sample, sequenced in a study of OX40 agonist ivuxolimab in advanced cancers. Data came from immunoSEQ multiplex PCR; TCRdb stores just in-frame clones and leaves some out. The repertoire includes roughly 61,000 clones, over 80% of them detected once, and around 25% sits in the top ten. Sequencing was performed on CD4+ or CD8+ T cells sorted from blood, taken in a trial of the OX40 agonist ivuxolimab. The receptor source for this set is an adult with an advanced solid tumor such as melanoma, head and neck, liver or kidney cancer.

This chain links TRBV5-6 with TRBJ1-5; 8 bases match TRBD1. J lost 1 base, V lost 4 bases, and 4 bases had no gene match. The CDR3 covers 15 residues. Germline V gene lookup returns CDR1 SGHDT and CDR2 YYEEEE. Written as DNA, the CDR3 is TGTGCCAGCAGCCGGACAGGGTGGAGCAATCAGCCCCAGCATTTT. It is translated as CASSRTGWSNQPQHF.

CDR3 sequence: CASSQGAGMVTEAFF. In nucleotides, the CDR3 is TGTGCCAGCAGCCAAGGGGCAGGGATGGTCACTGAAGCTTTCTTT. The rearrangement links TRBV4-2 to TRBJ1-1; possibly TRBD1 for D (5 bases). Germline CDR1 LGHNA, CDR2 YNFKEQ. Trimming cost V 1 base and J 4 bases, with 13 bases left between them. There are 15 residues in the CDR3.

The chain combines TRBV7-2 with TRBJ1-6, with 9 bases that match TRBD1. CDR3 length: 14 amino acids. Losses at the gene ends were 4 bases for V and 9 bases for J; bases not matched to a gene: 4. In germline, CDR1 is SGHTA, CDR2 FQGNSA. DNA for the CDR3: TGTGCCAGCAGCTACAGGGGGCGAACTTCACCCCTCCACTTT. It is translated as CASSYRGRTSPLHF. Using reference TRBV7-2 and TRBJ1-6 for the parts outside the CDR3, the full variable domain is GAGVSQSPSNKVTEKGKDVELRCDPISGHTALYWYRQSLGQGLEFLIYFQGNSAPDKSGLPSDRFSAERTGGSVSTLTIQRTQQEDSAVYLCASSYRGRTSPLHFGNGTRLTVT.

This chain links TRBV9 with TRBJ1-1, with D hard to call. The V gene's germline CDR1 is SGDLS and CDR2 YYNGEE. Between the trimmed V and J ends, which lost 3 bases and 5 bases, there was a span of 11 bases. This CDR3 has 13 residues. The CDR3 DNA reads TGTGCCAGCAGCGATCGGGGAGGGACTGAAGCTTTCTTT. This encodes CASSDRGGTEAFF.

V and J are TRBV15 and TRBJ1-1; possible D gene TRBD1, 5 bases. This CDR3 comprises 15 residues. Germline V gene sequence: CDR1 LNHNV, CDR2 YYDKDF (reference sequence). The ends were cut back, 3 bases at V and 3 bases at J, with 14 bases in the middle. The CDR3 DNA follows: TGTGCCACCAGCAGGGGTGCAGGGAGTCACACTGAAGCTTTCTTT. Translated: CATSRGAGSHTEAFF.

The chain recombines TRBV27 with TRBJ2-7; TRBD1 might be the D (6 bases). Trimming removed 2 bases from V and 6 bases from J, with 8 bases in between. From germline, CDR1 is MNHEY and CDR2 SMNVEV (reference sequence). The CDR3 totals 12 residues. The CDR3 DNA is TGTGCCAGCAGTTTACTAGGGGGCGAGCAGTACGTC. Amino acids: CASSLLGGEQYV.

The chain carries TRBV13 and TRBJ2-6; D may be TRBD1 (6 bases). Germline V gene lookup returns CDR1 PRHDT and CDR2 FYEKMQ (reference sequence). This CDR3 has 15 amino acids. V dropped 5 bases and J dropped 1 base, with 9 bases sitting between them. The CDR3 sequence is CASSPRGSGANVLTF. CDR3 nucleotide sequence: TGTGCCAGCAGCCCAAGGGGGTCTGGGGCCAACGTCCTGACTTTC.

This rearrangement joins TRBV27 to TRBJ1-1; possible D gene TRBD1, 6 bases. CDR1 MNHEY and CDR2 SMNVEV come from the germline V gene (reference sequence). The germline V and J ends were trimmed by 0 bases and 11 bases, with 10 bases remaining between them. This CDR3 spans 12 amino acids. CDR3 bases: TGTGCCAGCAGTTTATCCCCAGGGGTCGCTTTCTTT. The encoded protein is CASSLSPGVAFF.

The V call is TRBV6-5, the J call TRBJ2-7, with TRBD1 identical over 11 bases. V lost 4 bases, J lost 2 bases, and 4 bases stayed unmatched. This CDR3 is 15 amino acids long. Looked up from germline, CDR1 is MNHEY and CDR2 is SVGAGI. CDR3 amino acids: CASSWTGQGAYEQYF. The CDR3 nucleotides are TGTGCCAGCAGTTGGACGGGACAGGGGGCCTACGAGCAGTACTTC.

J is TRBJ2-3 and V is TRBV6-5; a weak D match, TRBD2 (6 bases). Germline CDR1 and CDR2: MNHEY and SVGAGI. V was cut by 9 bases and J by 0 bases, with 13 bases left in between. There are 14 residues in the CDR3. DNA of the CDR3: TGTGCCAGTACCCCGGGACTTAGCACAGATACGCAGTATTTT. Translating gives CASTPGLSTDTQYF.

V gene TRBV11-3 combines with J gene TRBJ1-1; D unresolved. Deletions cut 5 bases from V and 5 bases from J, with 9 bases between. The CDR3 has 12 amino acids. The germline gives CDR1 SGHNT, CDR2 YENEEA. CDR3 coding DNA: TGTGCCAGCAGCCGGGGTGGTACTGAAGCTTTCTTT. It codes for CASSRGGTEAFF.

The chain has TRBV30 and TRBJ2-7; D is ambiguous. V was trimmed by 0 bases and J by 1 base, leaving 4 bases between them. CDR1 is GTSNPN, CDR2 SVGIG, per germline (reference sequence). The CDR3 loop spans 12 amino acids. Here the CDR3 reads CAWSVGSYEQYF. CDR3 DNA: TGTGCCTGGAGTGTAGGGTCCTACGAGCAGTACTTC.

This CDR3 is CASNPVTSGFTGELFF. Here the CDR3 DNA reads TGTGCCAGCAACCCTGTGACTAGCGGGTTTACCGGGGAGCTGTTTTTT. The gene calls are TRBV28 and TRBJ2-2, with 10 bases aligning to TRBD2. In germline, CDR1 is MDHEN, CDR2 SYDVKM. This CDR3 has 16 amino acids. V trimming: 7 bases; J trimming: 5 bases; junction bases outside the gene matches: 10. Using reference TRBV28 and TRBJ2-2 for the parts outside the CDR3, the full variable domain is DVKVTQSSRYLVKRTGEKVFLECVQDMDHENMFWYRQDPGLGLRLIYFSYDVKMKEKGDIPEGYSVSREKKERFSLILESASTNQTSMYLCASNPVTSGFTGELFFGEGSRLTVL.

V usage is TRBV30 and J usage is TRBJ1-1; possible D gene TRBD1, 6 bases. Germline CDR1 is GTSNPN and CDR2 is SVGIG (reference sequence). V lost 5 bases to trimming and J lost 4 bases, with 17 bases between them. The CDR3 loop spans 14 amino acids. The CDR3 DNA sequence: TGTGCCTGGGACACAGGGCGGGTAGGCACTGAAGCTTTCTTT. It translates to CAWDTGRVGTEAFF.

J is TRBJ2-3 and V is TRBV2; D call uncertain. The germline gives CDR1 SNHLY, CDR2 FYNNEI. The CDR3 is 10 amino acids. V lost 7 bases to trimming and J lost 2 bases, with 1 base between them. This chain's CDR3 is CASTTDTQYF. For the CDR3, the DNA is TGTGCCAGCACCACAGATACGCAGTATTTT.

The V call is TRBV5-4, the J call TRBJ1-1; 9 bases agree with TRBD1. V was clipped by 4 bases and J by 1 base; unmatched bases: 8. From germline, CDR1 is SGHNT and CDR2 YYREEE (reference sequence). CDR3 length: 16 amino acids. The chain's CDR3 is CASSKTLDRGNTEAFF. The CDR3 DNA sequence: TGTGCCAGCAGCAAGACCCTGGACAGGGGGAACACTGAAGCTTTCTTT.

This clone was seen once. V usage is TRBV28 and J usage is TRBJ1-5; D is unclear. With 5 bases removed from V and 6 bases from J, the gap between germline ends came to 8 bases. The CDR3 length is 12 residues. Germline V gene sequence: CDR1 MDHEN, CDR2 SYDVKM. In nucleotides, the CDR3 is TGTGCCAGCAGTCTGGGAGGTCAGCCCCAGCATTTT. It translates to CASSLGGQPQHF.

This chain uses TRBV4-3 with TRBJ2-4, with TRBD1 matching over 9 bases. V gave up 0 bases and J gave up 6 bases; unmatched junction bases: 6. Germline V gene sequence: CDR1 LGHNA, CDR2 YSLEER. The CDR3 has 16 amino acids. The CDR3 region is CASSQDYGQGTNIQYF. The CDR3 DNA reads TGCGCCAGCAGCCAAGATTACGGACAGGGGACAAACATTCAGTACTTC.

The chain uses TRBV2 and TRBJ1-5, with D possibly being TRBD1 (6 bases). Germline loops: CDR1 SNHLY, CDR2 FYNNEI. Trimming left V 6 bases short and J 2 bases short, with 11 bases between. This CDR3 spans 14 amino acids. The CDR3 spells CASRGAQGNQPQHF. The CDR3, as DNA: TGTGCCAGCAGGGGGGCGCAGGGCAATCAGCCCCAGCATTTT.

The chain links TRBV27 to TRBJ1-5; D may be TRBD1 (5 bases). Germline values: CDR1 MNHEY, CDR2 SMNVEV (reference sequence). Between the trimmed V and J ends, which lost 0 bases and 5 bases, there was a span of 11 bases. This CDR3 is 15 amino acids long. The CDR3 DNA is TGTGCCAGCAGTTTATCGTTAGGGACGGATCAGCCCCAGCATTTT. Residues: CASSLSLGTDQPQHF.

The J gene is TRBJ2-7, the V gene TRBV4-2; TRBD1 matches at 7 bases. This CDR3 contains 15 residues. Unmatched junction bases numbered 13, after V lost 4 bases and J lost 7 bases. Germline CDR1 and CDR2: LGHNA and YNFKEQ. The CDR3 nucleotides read TGTGCCAGCAGCCCAGACTGGGCATCCAGGGGGGAGCAGTACTTC. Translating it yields CASSPDWASRGEQYF.

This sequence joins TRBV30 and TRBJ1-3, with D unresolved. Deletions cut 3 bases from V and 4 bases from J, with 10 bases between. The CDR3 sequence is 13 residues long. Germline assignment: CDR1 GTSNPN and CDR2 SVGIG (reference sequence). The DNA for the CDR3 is TGTGCCTGGAGGGGCGGTTTAGGAAACACCATATATTTT. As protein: CAWRGGLGNTIYF. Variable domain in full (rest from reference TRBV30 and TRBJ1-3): SQTIHQWPATLVQPVGSPLSLECTVEGTSNPNLYWYRQAAGRGLQLLFYSVGIGQISSEVPQNLSASRPQDRQFILSSKKLLLSDSGFYLCAWRGGLGNTIYFGEGSWLTVV.

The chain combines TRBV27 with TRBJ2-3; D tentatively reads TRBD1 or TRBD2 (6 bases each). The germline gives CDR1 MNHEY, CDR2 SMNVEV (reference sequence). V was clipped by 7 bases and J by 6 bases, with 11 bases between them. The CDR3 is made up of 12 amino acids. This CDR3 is CASKRRGDTQYF. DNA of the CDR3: TGTGCCAGCAAGAGGAGGGGGGATACGCAGTATTTT.

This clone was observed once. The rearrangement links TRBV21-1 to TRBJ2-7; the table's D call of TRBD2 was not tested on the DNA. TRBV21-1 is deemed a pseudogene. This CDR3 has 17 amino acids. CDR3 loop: CASSKAAGTVCPYEQYV. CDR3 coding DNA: TGTGCCAGCAGCAAAGCGGCGGGGACGGTGTGTCCCTACGAGCAGTACGTC.

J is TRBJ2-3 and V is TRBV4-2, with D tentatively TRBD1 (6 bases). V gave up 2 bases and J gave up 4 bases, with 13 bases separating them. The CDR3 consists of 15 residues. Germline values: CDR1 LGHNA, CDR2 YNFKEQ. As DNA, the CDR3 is TGTGCCAGCAGCCAAAGGCTGGGGACACCAGATACGCAGTATTTT. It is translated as CASSQRLGTPDTQYF.

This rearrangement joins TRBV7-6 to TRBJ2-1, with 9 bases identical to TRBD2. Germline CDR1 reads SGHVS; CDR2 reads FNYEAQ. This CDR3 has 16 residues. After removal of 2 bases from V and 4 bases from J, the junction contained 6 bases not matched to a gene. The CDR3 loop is CASSLPLAGKYNEQFF. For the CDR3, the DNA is TGTGCCAGCAGCTTACCGCTAGCGGGGAAGTACAATGAGCAGTTCTTC.

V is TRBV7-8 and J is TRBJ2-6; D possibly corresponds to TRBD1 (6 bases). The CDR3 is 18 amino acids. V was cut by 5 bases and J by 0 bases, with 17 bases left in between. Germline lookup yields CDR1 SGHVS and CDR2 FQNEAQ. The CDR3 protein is CASSQPGHEHSGANVLTF. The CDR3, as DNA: TGTGCCAGCAGCCAACCGGGACACGAACACTCTGGGGCCAACGTCCTGACTTTC.

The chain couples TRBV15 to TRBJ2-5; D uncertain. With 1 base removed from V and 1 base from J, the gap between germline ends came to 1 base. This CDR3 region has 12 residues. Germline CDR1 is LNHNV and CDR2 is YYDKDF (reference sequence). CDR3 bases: TGTGCCACCAGCAGAGTCCAAGAGACCCAGTACTTC. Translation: CATSRVQETQYF. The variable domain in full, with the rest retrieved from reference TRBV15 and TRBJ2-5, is DAMVIQNPRYQVTQFGKPVTLSCSQTLNHNVMYWYQQKSSQAPKLLFHYYDKDFNNEADTPDNFQSRRPNTSFCFLDIRSPGLGDTAMYLCATSRVQETQYFGPGTRLLVL.

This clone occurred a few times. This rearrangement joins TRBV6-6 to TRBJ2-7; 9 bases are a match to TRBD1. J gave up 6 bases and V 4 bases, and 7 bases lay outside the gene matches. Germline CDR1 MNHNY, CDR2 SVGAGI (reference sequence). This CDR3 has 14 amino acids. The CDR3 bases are TGTGCCAGCAGTTTTCCGACAGGGGGAAGCGAGCAGTACGTC. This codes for CASSFPTGGSEQYV.